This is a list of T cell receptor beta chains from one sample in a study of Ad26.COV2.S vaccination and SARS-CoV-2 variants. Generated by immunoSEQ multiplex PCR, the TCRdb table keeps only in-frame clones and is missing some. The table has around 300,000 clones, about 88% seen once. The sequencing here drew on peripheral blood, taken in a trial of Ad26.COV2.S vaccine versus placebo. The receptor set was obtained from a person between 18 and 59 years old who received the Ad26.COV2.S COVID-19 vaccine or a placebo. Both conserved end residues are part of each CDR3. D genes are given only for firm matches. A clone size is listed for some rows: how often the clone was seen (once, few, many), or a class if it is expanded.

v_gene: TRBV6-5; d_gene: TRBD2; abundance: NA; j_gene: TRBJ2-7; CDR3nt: TGTGCCAGCAGTTACTCACTAGCGGGAGTTTCCTACGAGCAGTACTTC; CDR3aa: CASSYSLAGVSYEQYF
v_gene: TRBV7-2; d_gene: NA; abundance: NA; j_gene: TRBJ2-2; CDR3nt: TGTGCCAGCAGCCCCCGCGTGTCCGGGGGAATTTCAAACACCGGGGAGCTGTTTTTT; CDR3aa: CASSPRVSGGISNTGELFF
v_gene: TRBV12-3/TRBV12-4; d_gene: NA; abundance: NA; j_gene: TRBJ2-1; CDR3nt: TGTGCCAGCAGTTTGACCGCCAAGGGCGAGCAGTTCTTC; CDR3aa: CASSLTAKGEQFF
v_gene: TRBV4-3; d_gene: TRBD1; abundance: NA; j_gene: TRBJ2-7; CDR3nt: TGCGCCAGCAGCCAAGATGGAGGACAGGGGGCGGGAGAGCAGTACTTC; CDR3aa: CASSQDGGQGAGEQYF
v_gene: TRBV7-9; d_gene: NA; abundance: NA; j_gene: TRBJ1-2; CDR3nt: TGTGCCAGCAAAAATGCCATATCTAACTATGGCTACACCTTC; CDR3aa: CASKNAISNYGYTF
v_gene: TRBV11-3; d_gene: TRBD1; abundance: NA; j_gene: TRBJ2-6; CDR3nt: TGTGCCAGCAGTCCCGGGACAGGGGTCGGGGCCAACGTCCTGACTTTC; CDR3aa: CASSPGTGVGANVLTF
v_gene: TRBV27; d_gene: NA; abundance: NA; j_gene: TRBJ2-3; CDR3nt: TGTGCCAGCAGTTTATTGCCCGCACGAGATACGCAGTATTTT; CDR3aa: CASSLLPARDTQYF
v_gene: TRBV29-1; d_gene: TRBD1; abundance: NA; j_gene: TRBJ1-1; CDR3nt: TGCAGCGGGGAGACAGGGATCCTTAAGACTGAAGCTTTCTTT; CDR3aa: CSGETGILKTEAFF
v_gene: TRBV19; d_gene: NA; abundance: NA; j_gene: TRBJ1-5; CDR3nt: TGTGCCAGTAGCAACAGTGACTATAGCAATCAGCCCCAGCATTTT; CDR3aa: CASSNSDYSNQPQHF
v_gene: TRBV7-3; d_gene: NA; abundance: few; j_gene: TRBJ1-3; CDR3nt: TGTGCCAGCAGCCGAGAATACTCTGGAAACACCATATATTTT; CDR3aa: CASSREYSGNTIYF
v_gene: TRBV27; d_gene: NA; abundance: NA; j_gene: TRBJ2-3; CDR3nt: TGTGCCAGCAGTTTAATGGGTCGAGCGTTAACAGATACGCAGTATTTT; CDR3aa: CASSLMGRALTDTQYF
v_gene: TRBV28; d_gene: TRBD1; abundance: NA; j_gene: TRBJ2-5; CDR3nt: TGTGCCAGCAGTTCCGGACAGGGCCTTCAAGAGACCCAGTACTTC; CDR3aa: CASSSGQGLQETQYF
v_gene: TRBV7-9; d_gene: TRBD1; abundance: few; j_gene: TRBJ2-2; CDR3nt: TGTGCCAGCAGCCCCCGGACAGGGTTGACCGGGGAGCTGTTTTTT; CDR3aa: CASSPRTGLTGELFF
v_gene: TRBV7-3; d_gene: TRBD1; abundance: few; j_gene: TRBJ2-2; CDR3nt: TGTGCCAGCAGCGCCAGCCAGGGGGCGGCCACCGGGGAGCTGTTTTTT; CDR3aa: CASSASQGAATGELFF
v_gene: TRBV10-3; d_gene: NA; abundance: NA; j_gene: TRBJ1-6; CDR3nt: TGTGCCATCAGCGATACAGGGAATTCACCCCTCCACTTT; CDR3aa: CAISDTGNSPLHF
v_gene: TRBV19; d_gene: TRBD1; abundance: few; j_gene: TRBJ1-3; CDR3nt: TGTGCCAGTAGTAGCCGGGAGTGGGACAGAATCTCTGGAAACACCATATATTTT; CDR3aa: CASSSREWDRISGNTIYF
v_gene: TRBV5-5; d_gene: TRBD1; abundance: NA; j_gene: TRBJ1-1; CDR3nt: TGTGCCAGCAGCTTTTCCGGGACAGGAAACACTGAAGCTTTCTTT; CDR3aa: CASSFSGTGNTEAFF
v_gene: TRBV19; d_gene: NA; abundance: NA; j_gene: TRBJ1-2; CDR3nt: TGTGCCAGTAGTCAAATCGGAGCTAACTATGGCTACACCTTC; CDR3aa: CASSQIGANYGYTF
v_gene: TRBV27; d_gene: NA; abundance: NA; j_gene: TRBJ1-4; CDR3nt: TGTGCCAGCAGTTTATCAAAGGGTTGGAGGAATGAAAAACTGTTTTTT; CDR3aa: CASSLSKGWRNEKLFF
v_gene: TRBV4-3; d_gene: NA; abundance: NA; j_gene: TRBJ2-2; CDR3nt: TGCGCCAGCAGCCAAGATACCCGGCCAGGGAGAGCCGGGGAGCTGTTTTTT; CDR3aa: CASSQDTRPGRAGELFF
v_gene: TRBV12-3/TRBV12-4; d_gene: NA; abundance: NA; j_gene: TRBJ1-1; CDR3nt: TGTGCCAGCAGTTTAAGGGAAACTGAAGCTTTCTTT; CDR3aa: CASSLRETEAFF